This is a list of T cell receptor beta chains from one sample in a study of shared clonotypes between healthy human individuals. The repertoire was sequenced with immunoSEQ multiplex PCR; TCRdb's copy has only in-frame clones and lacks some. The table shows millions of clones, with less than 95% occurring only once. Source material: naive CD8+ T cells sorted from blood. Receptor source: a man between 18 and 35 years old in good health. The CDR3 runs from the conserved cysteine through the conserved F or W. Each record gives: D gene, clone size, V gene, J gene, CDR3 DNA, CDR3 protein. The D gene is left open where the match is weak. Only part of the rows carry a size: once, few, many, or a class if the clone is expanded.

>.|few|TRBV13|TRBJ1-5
TGTGCCAGCAGCCTAGGATACAGTCAGCCCCAGCATTTT
CASSLGYSQPQHF
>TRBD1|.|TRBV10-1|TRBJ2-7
TGCGCCAGCAGTGAGTCGACAGGGATCCGACACGAGCAGTACTTC
CASSESTGIRHEQYF
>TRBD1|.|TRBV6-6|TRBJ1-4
TGTGCCAGCAGTTCTACAGGGGGCTGGGATGAAAAACTGTTTTTT
CASSSTGGWDEKLFF
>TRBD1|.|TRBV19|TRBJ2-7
TGTGCCAGTAGTAAAACCGGGACAGGGGCATCCGAGCAGTACTTC
CASSKTGTGASEQYF
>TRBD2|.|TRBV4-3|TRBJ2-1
TGCGCCAGCAGCCAAGATCGTCTAGCGGGGGCCAATGAGCAGTTCTTC
CASSQDRLAGANEQFF
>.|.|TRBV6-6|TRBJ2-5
TGTGCCAGCAGTTACCCGGACTTTCAAGAGACCCAGTACTTC
CASSYPDFQETQYF
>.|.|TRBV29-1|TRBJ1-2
TGCAGCGCCGCCCGGGAGAATGGCTACACCTTC
CSAARENGYTF
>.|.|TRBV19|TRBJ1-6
TGTGCCAGTAGTATAGCCGGGGGACGATCACCCCTCCACTTT
CASSIAGGRSPLHF
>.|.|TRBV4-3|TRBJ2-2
TGCGCCAGCAGCCATGATGCCAGCACGAGGGAGCTGTTTTTT
CASSHDASTRELFF
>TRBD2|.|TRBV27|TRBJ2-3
TGTGCCAGCAGACCAACCCTATGGCGGGAGGGCACAGATACGCAGTATTTT
CASRPTLWREGTDTQYF
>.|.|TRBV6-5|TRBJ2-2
TGTGCCAGCAGTTACGCCGGACCCGACCCCGGGGAGCTGTTTTTT
CASSYAGPDPGELFF
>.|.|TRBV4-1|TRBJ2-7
TGCGCCAGCAGCCAAGACGGGGACTACGAGCAGTACTTC
CASSQDGDYEQYF
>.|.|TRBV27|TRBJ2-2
TGTGCCAGCAAAACTGGATTGTACGGGGAGCTGTTTTTT
CASKTGLYGELFF
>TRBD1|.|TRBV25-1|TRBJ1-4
TGTGCCAGCAGTGAATATTTGGGGACAGCAACTAATGAAAAACTGTTTTTT
CASSEYLGTATNEKLFF
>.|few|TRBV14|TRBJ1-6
TGTGCCAGCAGCCAAATTCAGGGGAATTCACCCCTCCACTTT
CASSQIQGNSPLHF
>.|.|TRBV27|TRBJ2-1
TGTGCCAGCACTATTCGGGCAAACTACAATGAGCAGTTCTTC
CASTIRANYNEQFF
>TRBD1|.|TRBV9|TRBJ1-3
TGTGCCAGCAGCGATAATCGGGACAGCTCTGGAAACACCATATATTTT
CASSDNRDSSGNTIYF
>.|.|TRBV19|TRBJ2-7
TGTGCCACCTCCCGGAGAGGGGCGAACGAGCAGTACTTC
CATSRRGANEQYF
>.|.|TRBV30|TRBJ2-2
TGTGCCTGGGATGGCCCGAACACCGGGGAGCTGTTTTTT
CAWDGPNTGELFF
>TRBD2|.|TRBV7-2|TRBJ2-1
TGTGCCAGCAGCATAGCGGGTAGCTCCTACAATGAGCAGTTCTTC
CASSIAGSSYNEQFF
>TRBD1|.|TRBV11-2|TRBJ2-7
TGTGCCAGCAGGTTGACAGGGGAGATTCACGAGCAGTACTTC
CASRLTGEIHEQYF
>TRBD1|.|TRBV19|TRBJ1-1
TGTGCCAGTGCCAATCCTGAGGGACAGAAAGGGAACACTGAAGCTTTCTTT
CASANPEGQKGNTEAFF
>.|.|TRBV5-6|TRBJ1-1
TGTGCCAGCAGCGGTGGAACTGAAGCTTTCTTT
CASSGGTEAFF
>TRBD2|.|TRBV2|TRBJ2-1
TGTGCCAGCAGAGCTAGAAGCGGGGTGAACAATGAGCAGTTCTTC
CASRARSGVNNEQFF
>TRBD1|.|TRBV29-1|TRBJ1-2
TGCAGCGTTGAAGATGGGACAGACTATGGCTACACCTTC
CSVEDGTDYGYTF
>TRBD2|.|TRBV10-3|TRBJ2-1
TGTGCCTCGATGGGGGGAGGGTCCCCCTCCTACAATGAGCAGTTCTTC
CASMGGGSPSYNEQFF
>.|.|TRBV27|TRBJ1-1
TGTGCCAGCAGTCCCCGCGGAATGAACACTGAAGCTTTCTTT
CASSPRGMNTEAFF
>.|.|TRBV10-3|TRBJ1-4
TGTGCCATCAGTGAGATGTCCACTAATGAAAAACTGTTTTTT
CAISEMSTNEKLFF
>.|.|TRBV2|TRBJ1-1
TGTGCCAGCAGTGCAAACCTAAGGGGTGAAGCTTTCTTT
CASSANLRGEAFF
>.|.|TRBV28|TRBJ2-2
TGTGCCAGCAGTTTTTGGGACAAGGAGCTGTTTTTT
CASSFWDKELFF
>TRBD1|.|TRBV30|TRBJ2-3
TGTGCCTGGAGTTGGGGACAGGGTGTCGCAGATACGCAGTATTTT
CAWSWGQGVADTQYF
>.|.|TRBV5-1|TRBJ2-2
TGCGCCAGCAGCTTGGTATCTGGGCATAACACCGGGGAGCTGTTTTTT
CASSLVSGHNTGELFF
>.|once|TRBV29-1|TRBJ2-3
TGCAGCGTTGACTCCCCAATCGGCGGAGATACGCAGTATTTT
CSVDSPIGGDTQYF
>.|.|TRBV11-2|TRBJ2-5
TGTGCCAGCAGTTCAGGCTTCGCAGGGGTCGGCGAGACCCAGTACTTC
CASSSGFAGVGETQYF
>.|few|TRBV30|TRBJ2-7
TGTGCCTGGAGTGGAGCCTACGAGCAGTACTTC
CAWSGAYEQYF
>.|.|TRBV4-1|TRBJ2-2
TGCGCCAGCAGCCAAGATTTGGCTTTCGGGGAGCTGTTTTTT
CASSQDLAFGELFF
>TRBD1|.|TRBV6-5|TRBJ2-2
TGTGCCAGCAGTTACTCGACAGGGGAACGTGCCGGGGAGCTGTTTTTT
CASSYSTGERAGELFF
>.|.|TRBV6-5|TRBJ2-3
TGTGCCAGCAGCCCCGGGGGTACAGATACGCAGTATTTT
CASSPGGTDTQYF
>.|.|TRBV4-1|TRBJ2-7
TGCGCCAGCAGCCAAGATTTAGGGGGCGAGCAGTACTTC
CASSQDLGGEQYF
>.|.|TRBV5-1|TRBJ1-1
TGCGCCAGCAGCCTTGCCGGCGGGAACACTGAAGCTTTCTTT
CASSLAGGNTEAFF
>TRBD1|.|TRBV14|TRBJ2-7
TGTGCCAGCAGCCAAGATCCCGGGACAGGCTACGAGCAGTACTTC
CASSQDPGTGYEQYF
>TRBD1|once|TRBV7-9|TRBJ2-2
TGTGCCAGCAGCCCACCGGGACAGGGGAACACCGGGGAGCTGTTTTTT
CASSPPGQGNTGELFF
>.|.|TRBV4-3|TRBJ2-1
TGCGCCAGCAGCCAAGTGTGGCAGGGCTCCTACAATGAGCAGTTCTTC
CASSQVWQGSYNEQFF
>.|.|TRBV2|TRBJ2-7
TGTGCCAGCAGTGTCTCGGGCGGACTAAACTACGAGCAGTACTTC
CASSVSGGLNYEQYF
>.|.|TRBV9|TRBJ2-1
TGTGCCAGCAGCGTAGGGACGGGGGAGGCTCAGCAGTTCTTC
CASSVGTGEAQQFF
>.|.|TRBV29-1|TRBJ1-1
TGCAGCGTTCTACAGGGGAACACTGAAGCTTTCTTT
CSVLQGNTEAFF
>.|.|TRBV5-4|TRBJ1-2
TGTGCCAGCAGCTTTTCGGGGGATGGCTACACCTTC
CASSFSGDGYTF
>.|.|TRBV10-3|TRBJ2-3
TGTGCCATCAGCGGGCTAGCGAGCACAGATACGCAGTATTTT
CAISGLASTDTQYF